Detailed here is one T cell receptor beta chain. This entry is derived from a study of shared clonotypes between healthy human individuals. Only in-frame clones appear in the TCRdb table, and some are missing; sequencing was by immunoSEQ multiplex PCR. The repertoire has about 1.5 million clones, 95% to 99% of them found once; the top ten carry 0.4% to 0.45%. The J segment lost 0 bases and the V segment lost 4 bases, leaving 2 bases of the junction unmatched. The CDR3 has 15 amino acids. Germline V gene data show CDR1 as SQVTM and CDR2 as ANQGSEA. The gene calls are TRBV29-1 and TRBJ1-3; 11 nucleotides line up with TRBD1. Material: naive CD4+ T cells sorted from blood. Stated subset: CD45RA+ positively selected. The sequence derives from a man aged 30 to 45 in good health. The CDR3 is CSVGTGGLSGNTIYF. CDR3 bases: TGCAGCGTTGGGACAGGGGGCCTCTCTGGAAACACCATATATTTT.